One T cell receptor (beta chain) is described in this entry. This sample stems from a study of OX40 agonist ivuxolimab in advanced cancers. Clones were sequenced by immunoSEQ multiplex PCR, and TCRdb holds only the in-frame ones, with some missing. This sample has about 82,000 clones, with over 80% found just once. CDR3 length equals 14 residues. Trimming removed 4 bases from V and 1 base from J; junction bases left unmatched: 4. The germline gives CDR1 SGHNT, CDR2 YYREEE (reference sequence). This receptor was obtained from an adult with an advanced solid tumor such as melanoma, head and neck, liver or kidney cancer. The starting material was CD4+ or CD8+ T cells sorted from blood, obtained in a trial of the OX40 agonist ivuxolimab. This chain links TRBV5-4 with TRBJ1-2, with 7 positions matching TRBD1. The CDR3 here is CASSQGGNNYGYTF. CDR3 sequence (DNA): TGTGCCAGCAGCCAGGGGGGCAATAACTATGGCTACACCTTC.